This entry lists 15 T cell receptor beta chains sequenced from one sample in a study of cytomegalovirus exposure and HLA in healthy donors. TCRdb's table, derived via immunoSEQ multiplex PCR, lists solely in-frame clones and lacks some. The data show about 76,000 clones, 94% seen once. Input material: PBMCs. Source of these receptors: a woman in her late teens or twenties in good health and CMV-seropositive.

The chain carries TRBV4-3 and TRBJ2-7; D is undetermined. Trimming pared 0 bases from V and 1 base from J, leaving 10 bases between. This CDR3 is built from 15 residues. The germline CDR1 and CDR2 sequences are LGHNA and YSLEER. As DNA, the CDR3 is TGCGCCAGCAGCCAAGATATTCAGGAATCCTACGAGCAGTACTTC. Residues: CASSQDIQESYEQYF.

The CDR3 bases are TGCGCCAGCAGCTCGGCCGTGGGGGGAGGAGCTCCAGATACGCAGTATTTT. Protein product: CASSSAVGGGAPDTQYF. The chain is built from TRBV5-1 and TRBJ2-3; weak D call: TRBD2 (6 bases). CDR1 and CDR2 from the germline V gene are SGHRS and YFSETQ. This CDR3 region has 17 residues. Trimming pared 3 bases from V and 4 bases from J, leaving 21 bases between.

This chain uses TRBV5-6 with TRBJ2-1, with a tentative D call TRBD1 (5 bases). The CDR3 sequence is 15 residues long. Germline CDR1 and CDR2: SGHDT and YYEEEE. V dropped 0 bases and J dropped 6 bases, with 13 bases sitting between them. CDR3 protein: CASSLVQRGTNEQFF. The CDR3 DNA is TGTGCCAGCAGCTTGGTTCAAAGGGGAACCAATGAGCAGTTCTTC. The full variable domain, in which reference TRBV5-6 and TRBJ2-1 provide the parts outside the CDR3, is DAGVTQSPTHLIKTRGQQVTLRCSPKSGHDTVSWYQQALGQGPQFIFQYYEEEERQRGNFPDRFSGHQFPNYSSELNVNALLLGDSALYLCASSLVQRGTNEQFFGPGTRLTVL.

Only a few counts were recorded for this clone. The CDR3 sequence: CAQGLLGQPQHF. DNA for the CDR3: TGTGCCCAGGGGCTCCTTGGTCAGCCCCAGCATTTT. The chain is built from TRBV27 and TRBJ1-5; a weak D match, TRBD1 (6 bases). The CDR3 spans 12 residues. Looked up from germline, CDR1 is MNHEY and CDR2 is SMNVEV (reference sequence). V was pared by 11 bases and J by 6 bases, with 14 bases between.

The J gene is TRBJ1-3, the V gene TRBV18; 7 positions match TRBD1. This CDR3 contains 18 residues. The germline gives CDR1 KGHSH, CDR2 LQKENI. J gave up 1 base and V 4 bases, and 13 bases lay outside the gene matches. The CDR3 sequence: CASSQTGAELHSGNTIYF. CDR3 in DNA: TGTGCCAGCTCACAAACAGGGGCTGAACTACATTCTGGAAACACCATATATTTT.

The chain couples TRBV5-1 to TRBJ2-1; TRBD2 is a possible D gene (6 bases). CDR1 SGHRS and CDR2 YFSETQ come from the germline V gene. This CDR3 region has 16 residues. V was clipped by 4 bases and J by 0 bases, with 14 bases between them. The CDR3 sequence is CASSPQVGGSYNEQFF. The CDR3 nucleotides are TGCGCCAGCAGCCCCCAAGTCGGGGGCTCCTACAATGAGCAGTTCTTC.

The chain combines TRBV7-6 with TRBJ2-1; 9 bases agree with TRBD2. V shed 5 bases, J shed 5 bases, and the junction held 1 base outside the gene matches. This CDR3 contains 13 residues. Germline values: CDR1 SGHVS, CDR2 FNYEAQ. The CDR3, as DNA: TGTGCCAGCAGCCCTAGCGGGAACAATGAGCAGTTCTTC. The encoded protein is CASSPSGNNEQFF.

CDR3 bases: TGTGCCAGTAGTGTACAGGGGTTCGGCACTGAAGCTTTCTTT. Residues: CASSVQGFGTEAFF. The chain recombines TRBV19 with TRBJ1-1, with 7 positions matching TRBD1. J was trimmed by 4 bases and V by 5 bases; bases with no gene match: 7. Germline V gene lookup returns CDR1 LNHDA and CDR2 SQIVND (reference sequence). The CDR3 extends over 14 amino acids.

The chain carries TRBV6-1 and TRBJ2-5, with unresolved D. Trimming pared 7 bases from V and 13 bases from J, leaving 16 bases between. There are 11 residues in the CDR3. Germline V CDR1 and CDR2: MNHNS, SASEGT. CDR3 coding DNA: TGTGCCAGCACCCACGACTCCGAGTTGTACTTC. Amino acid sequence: CASTHDSELYF.

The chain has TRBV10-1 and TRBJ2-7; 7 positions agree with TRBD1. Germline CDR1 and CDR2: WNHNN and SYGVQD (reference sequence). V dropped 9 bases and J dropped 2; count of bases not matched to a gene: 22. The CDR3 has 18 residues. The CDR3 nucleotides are TGCGCCAGGGCCCTTTACCACCCCCAGGGACAGAGAACCTACGAGCAGTACTTC. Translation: CARALYHPQGQRTYEQYF.

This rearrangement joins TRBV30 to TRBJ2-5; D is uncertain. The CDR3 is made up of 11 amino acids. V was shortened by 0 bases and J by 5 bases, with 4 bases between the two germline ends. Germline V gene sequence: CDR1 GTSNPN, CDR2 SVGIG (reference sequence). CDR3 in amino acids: CAWSVQETQYF. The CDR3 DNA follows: TGTGCCTGGAGTGTCCAGGAGACCCAGTACTTC.

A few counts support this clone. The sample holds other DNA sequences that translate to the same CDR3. The CDR3: CASSGQSYEQYF. In DNA form, the CDR3 reads TGTGCCAGCAGTGGACAGAGTTACGAGCAGTACTTC. The chain joins TRBV2 to TRBJ2-7; possible D gene TRBD1, 5 bases. Trimming removed 4 bases at V and 4 bases at J, with 8 bases between. There are 12 residues in the CDR3. The germline V gene has CDR1 SNHLY and CDR2 FYNNEI. The complete variable domain, with remaining parts taken from reference TRBV2 and TRBJ2-7, reads EPEVTQTPSHQVTQMGQEVILRCVPISNHLYFYWYRQILGQKVEFLVSFYNNEISEKSEIFDDQFSVERPDGSNFTLKIRSTKLEDSAMYFCASSGQSYEQYFGPGTRLTVT.

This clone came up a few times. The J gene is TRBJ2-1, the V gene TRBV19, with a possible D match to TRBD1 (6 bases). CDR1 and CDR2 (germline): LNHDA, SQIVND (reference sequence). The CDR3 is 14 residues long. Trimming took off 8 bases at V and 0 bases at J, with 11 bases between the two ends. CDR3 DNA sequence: TGTGCCAGTGCAGGGACATTCTCCTACAATGAGCAGTTCTTC. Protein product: CASAGTFSYNEQFF.

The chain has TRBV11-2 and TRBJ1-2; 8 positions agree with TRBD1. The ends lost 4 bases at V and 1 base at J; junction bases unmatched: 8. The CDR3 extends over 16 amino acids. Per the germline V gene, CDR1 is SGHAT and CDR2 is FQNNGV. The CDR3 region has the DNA TGTGCCAGCAGCTCCCCGAAACAGGGGGATAACTATGGCTACACCTTC. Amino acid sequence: CASSSPKQGDNYGYTF. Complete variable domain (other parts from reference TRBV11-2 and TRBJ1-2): EAGVAQSPRYKIIEKRQSVAFWCNPISGHATLYWYQQILGQGPKLLIQFQNNGVVDDSQLPKDRFSAERLKGVDSTLKIQPAKLEDSAVYLCASSSPKQGDNYGYTFGSGTRLTVV.

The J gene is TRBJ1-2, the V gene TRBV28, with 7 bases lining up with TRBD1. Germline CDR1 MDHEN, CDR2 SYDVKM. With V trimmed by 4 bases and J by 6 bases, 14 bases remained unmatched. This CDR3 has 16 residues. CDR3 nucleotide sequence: TGTGCCAGCAGTTCTCCCAGGCGGACAGGACTCCATGGCTACACCTTC. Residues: CASSSPRRTGLHGYTF.